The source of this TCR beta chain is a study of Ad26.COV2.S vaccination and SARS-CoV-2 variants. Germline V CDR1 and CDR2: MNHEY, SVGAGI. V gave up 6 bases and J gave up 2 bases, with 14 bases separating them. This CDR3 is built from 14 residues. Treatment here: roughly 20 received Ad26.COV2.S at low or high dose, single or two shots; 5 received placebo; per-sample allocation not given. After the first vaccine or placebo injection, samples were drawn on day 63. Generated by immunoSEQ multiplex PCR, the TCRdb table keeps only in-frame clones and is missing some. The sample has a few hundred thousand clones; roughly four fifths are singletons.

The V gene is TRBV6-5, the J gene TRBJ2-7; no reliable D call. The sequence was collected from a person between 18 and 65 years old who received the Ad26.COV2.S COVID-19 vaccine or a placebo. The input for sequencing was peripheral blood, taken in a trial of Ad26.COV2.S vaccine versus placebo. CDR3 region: CASRPGLGAYEQYF. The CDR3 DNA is TGTGCCAGCAGACCGGGTTTAGGCGCCTACGAGCAGTACTTC.